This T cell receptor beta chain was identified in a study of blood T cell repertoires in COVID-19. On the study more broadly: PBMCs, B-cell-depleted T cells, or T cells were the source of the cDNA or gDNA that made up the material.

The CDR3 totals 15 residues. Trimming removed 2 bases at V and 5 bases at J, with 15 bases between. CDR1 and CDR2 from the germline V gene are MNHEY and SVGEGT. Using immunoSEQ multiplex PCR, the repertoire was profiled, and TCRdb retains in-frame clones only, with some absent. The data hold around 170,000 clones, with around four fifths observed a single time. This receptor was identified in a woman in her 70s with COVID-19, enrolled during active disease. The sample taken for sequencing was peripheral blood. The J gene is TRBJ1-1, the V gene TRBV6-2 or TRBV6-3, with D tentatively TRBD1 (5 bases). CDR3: CASSYRGGANTEAFF. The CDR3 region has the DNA TGTGCCAGCAGTTACAGGGGCGGAGCGAATACTGAAGCTTTCTTT.